The 21 T cell receptor beta chains listed next were all sequenced from one sample in a study of T cells in women clearing cervical HPV infection. Method: immunoSEQ multiplex PCR; TCRdb's copy keeps in-frame clones and lacks some. This sample's table reports 30,000 to 40,000 clones. Sample: blood buffy coat. Receptors were obtained from a woman between 18 and 75 years old with a cervical HPV16 infection that either progressed to CIN3+ or cleared (not recorded which).

As regards this clone: The DNA ends 3 residues before the CDR3 does, and the rest of the CDR3 is filled in from the germline J gene. The rearrangement uses TRBV11-3 and TRBJ2-1, with 9 bases aligning to TRBD2. CDR1 is SGHNT, CDR2 YENEEA, per germline. CDR3 length: 15 residues. After removal of 1 base from V and 5 bases from J, the junction contained 3 bases not matched to a gene. CDR3 protein: CASSLAERGDNEQFF. CDR3 DNA (partial): TGTGCCAGCAGCTTAGCGGAGCGGGGGGACAATGAG.

Concerning this clone: The read is 3 residues too short to cover the CDR3 end, so that end is filled in from the germline J gene. The rearrangement uses TRBV7-2 and TRBJ2-3, with D maybe TRBD2 (6 bases). Germline CDR1 SGHTA, CDR2 FQGNSA. The CDR3 totals 13 residues. The sequenced part of the CDR3 DNA is TGTGCCAGCAGCTTTGGGGGGAATCAGCCG. Amino acids: CASSFGGNQP. The full-length CDR3 reads as CASSFGGNQPQYF.

Incomplete CDR3 DNA: TGTGCCAGCAGCTTAGGGTCCCCTAACGGC. Its protein is CASSLGSPNG. The entire CDR3 reads CASSLGSPNGYTF. The V call is TRBV5-6, the J call TRBJ1-2; D call uncertain. The CDR3 end falls 3 residues outside the read, so it is completed with the germline J gene. The CDR3 length is 13 residues. Germline CDR1 and CDR2: SGHDT and YYEEEE.

The CDR3 region is CASSAFLSYEQYF. The sequenced CDR3 bases are TGTGCCAGCAGTGCTTTCCTCTCCTACGAG. The chain joins TRBV6-1 to TRBJ2-7; D is undetermined. Coverage ceases 3 residues before the CDR3 finishes, and the germline J gene fills in the end. V lost 4 bases and J lost 0, with 7 bases in between. The V gene's germline CDR1 is MNHNS and CDR2 SASEGT. The CDR3 consists of 13 residues.

Notes on this clone: The read terminates 3 residues ahead of where the CDR3 ends, so the germline J gene completes it. V is TRBV30 and J is TRBJ2-7; D gene unclear. CDR1 GTSNPN and CDR2 SVGIG come from the germline V gene (reference sequence). CDR3 length: 12 residues. Trimming left V 5 bases short and J 0 bases short, with 8 bases between. The CDR3 loop is CAWGPNSYEQYF. The sequenced part of the CDR3 DNA is TGTGCCTGGGGGCCGAACTCCTACGAG.

Comment on this clone: The sequence runs out 3 residues before the end of the CDR3; the remainder is reconstructed from the germline J gene. This chain connects TRBV5-1 to TRBJ2-2; 13 bases are shared with TRBD2. Germline trimming cut 5 bases from V and 0 bases from J; bases unmatched to any gene: 4. Germline V gene sequence: CDR1 SGHRS, CDR2 YFSETQ. The CDR3 is 17 amino acids. The CDR3 DNA, read in part, is TGCGCCAGCAGGACTAGCGGGAGGCCTTCGAACACCGGGGAG. It is translated as CASRTSGRPSNTGE. The entire CDR3 protein is CASRTSGRPSNTGELFF.

Notes on this clone: The CDR3 end falls 3 residues outside the read, so it is completed with the germline J gene. This rearrangement joins TRBV5-1 to TRBJ2-4, with D uncertain. CDR1 is SGHRS and CDR2 is YFSETQ in the germline V gene. The CDR3 runs to 13 residues. CDR3 protein: CASSLDGYYGQYF. Incomplete CDR3 DNA: TGCGCCAGCAGCCTGGACGGCTACTATGGT.

Regarding this clone: Sequencing ends 3 residues short of the CDR3 end; the germline J gene provides the rest. This chain links TRBV19 with TRBJ2-7; D not certain. Germline V gene data show CDR1 as LNHDA and CDR2 as SQIVND (reference sequence). Trimming left V 3 bases short and J 0 bases short, with 12 bases between. The CDR3 has 15 amino acids. Here the CDR3 reads CASSIGSFSSYEQYF. The covered CDR3 bases are TGTGCCAGTAGTATCGGGTCTTTCTCCTCCTACGAG.

As regards this clone: Read sequence stops 3 residues before the CDR3 end, and the germline J gene provides the missing end. The chain joins TRBV20-1 to TRBJ2-3; tentatively, D is TRBD1 (7 bases). The CDR3 spans 15 residues. CDR1 DFQATT and CDR2 SNEGSKA come from the germline V gene (reference sequence). V was trimmed by 1 base and J by 3 bases, leaving 14 bases between them. This CDR3 reads CSARVGDSGTDTQYF. CDR3 DNA (partial): TGCAGTGCTAGAGTGGGGGACAGCGGGACAGATACG.

Concerning this clone itself: The CDR3 is cut off 3 residues early in the read; its end comes from the germline J gene. The chain links TRBV24-1 to TRBJ2-2; D ambiguous. Germline-derived CDR1 and CDR2 are KGHDR and SFDVKD. This CDR3 is built from 10 residues. The CDR3 DNA, read in part, is TGTGCCATACCAGACCCGGGG. Protein sequence: CAIPDPG. The whole CDR3 protein reads CAIPDPGLFF.

Concerning this clone itself: The CDR3 goes on 3 residues after the read ends, and that part is filled in from the germline J gene. The chain has TRBV20-1 and TRBJ2-7; 7 bases map to TRBD2. Per germline, CDR1 DFQATT and CDR2 SNEGSKA (reference sequence). J was trimmed by 1 base and V by 2 bases; bases with no gene match: 8. This CDR3 contains 15 residues. The CDR3 reads CSARNGASGSYEQYF. The DNA read from the CDR3 is TGCAGTGCTAGAAACGGGGCTAGCGGTTCCTACGAG.

Comments on this clone: The observed sequence ends 3 residues before the CDR3 terminus, with the missing tail filled in from the germline J gene. The V call is TRBV7-2, the J call TRBJ1-2; D may be TRBD1 (6 bases). The V gene's germline CDR1 is SGHTA and CDR2 FQGNSA. The CDR3 is 13 residues long. CDR3 residues: CASRPTGGIDYTF. The DNA read from the CDR3 is TGTGCCAGCAGGCCGACAGGTGGAATCGAC.

As for this clone: The sequence runs out 3 residues before the end of the CDR3; the remainder is reconstructed from the germline J gene. The chain couples TRBV6-2 or TRBV6-3 to TRBJ2-3; 7 nucleotides agree with TRBD2. V dropped 2 bases and J dropped 3; count of bases not matched to a gene: 2. The CDR3 loop spans 14 amino acids. In germline, CDR1 is MNHEY, CDR2 SVGEGT. The CDR3 loop is CASSYGLGTDTQYF. The sequenced part of the CDR3 DNA is TGTGCCAGCAGTTACGGACTAGGGACAGATACG.

To note about this clone: From the germline J gene comes the end of the CDR3, since the read stops 3 residues before it. The rearrangement uses TRBV20-1 and TRBJ2-1, with 7 bases identical to TRBD1. The V gene end was trimmed by 6 bases and the J gene end by 4 bases; junction bases not matched to a gene: 6. CDR3 length: 13 amino acids. Germline CDR1 reads DFQATT; CDR2 reads SNEGSKA (reference sequence). CDR3 loop: CSAGTEFYNEQFF. The part of the CDR3 DNA that was read is TGCAGTGCGGGGACAGAATTTTACAATGAG.

About this clone: The CDR3 end is not reached by the read, which stops 3 residues before it; the germline J gene fills it in. J is TRBJ2-1 and V is TRBV7-9, with a weak D call TRBD1 (6 bases). Trimming left V 1 base short and J 2 bases short, with 9 bases between. This CDR3 contains 15 residues. Looked up from germline, CDR1 is SEHNR and CDR2 is FQNEAQ (reference sequence). This chain's CDR3 is CASSLDRDPYNEQFF. The covered CDR3 bases are TGTGCCAGCAGCTTAGACAGGGACCCCTACAATGAG.

About this clone itself: The CDR3 end is not reached by the read, which stops 3 residues before it; the germline J gene fills it in. The chain employs TRBV18 and TRBJ2-7; no clear D. The length of the CDR3 is 15 residues. V lost 0 bases to trimming and J lost 0 bases, with 9 bases between them. The germline CDR1 and CDR2 sequences are KGHSH and LQKENI. CDR3 DNA (partial): TGTGCCAGCTCACCACCGGGCTCCAGCTCCTACGAG. Amino acid sequence: CASSPPGSSSYE. The CDR3 reads in full as CASSPPGSSSYEQYF.

Its frequency marks this clone as medium-sized. The sequenced fragment ends 3 residues before the CDR3 boundary, so the rest is inferred from the germline J gene. This chain uses TRBV5-1 with TRBJ2-1; 11 nucleotides match TRBD1. This CDR3 comprises 14 residues. V lost 7 bases, J lost 7 bases, and 7 bases stayed unmatched. Germline assignment: CDR1 SGHRS and CDR2 YFSETQ. CDR3 in amino acids: CASDPGQGGNEQFF. CDR3 DNA, as far as it was read: TGCGCCAGCGATCCGGGACAGGGGGGGAATGAG.

Regarding this clone: With the read ending 3 residues before the CDR3 end, the germline J gene is used to fill in that end. The rearrangement joins TRBV13 to TRBJ2-3; TRBD2 might be the D (5 bases). The germline V and J ends were trimmed by 3 bases and 4 bases, with 17 bases remaining between them. Looked up from germline, CDR1 is PRHDT and CDR2 is FYEKMQ (reference sequence). This CDR3 region has 16 residues. CDR3 DNA, as far as it was read: TGTGCCAGCAGCTTGGGCCGCTTCGACGGGGCAGATACG. Its translation is CASSLGRFDGADT. In full, the CDR3 reads CASSLGRFDGADTQYF. The entire variable domain, with the rest obtained from reference TRBV13 and TRBJ2-3, is as follows: AAGVIQSPRHLIKEKRETATLKCYPIPRHDTVYWYQQGPGQDPQFLISFYEKMQSDKGSIPDRFSAQQFSDYHSELNMSSLELGDSALYFCASSLGRFDGADTQYFGPGTRLTVL.

In the case of this clone: The CDR3 goes on 3 residues after the read ends, and that part is filled in from the germline J gene. The V gene is TRBV20-1, the J gene TRBJ1-2, with D unclear. CDR1 and CDR2 from the germline V gene are DFQATT and SNEGSKA (reference sequence). The CDR3 is 15 residues long. The sequenced part of the CDR3 DNA is TGCAGTGCTAGGAGCCTCAATACTTACACAGATACC. As protein: CSARSLNTYTDT. The full CDR3 protein is CSARSLNTYTDTYTF.

Comments on this clone: Coverage ceases 3 residues before the CDR3 finishes, and the germline J gene fills in the end. The rearrangement uses TRBV11-2 and TRBJ1-2; D possibly corresponds to TRBD1 (5 bases). The CDR3 length is 13 residues. V was trimmed by 3 bases and J by 7 bases, leaving 12 bases between them. CDR1 is SGHAT and CDR2 is FQNNGV in the germline V gene. The CDR3 bases that were read are TGTGCCAGCAGCTTGGCAGGGTTAACTGGC. Its protein product is CASSLAGLTG. The whole CDR3 sequence is CASSLAGLTGYTF.

A word on this clone: The missing CDR3 end, 3 residues past where the read stops, is filled in from the germline J gene. The genes are TRBV10-2 and TRBJ2-2, with 8 positions matching TRBD1. V was clipped by 8 bases and J by 5 bases; unmatched bases: 10. Per germline, CDR1 WSHSY and CDR2 SAAADI. The CDR3 runs to 15 residues. The CDR3 loop is CASGDGTGRTGELFF. Partial CDR3 DNA: TGCGCCAGCGGCGATGGGACAGGAAGGACCGGGGAG.